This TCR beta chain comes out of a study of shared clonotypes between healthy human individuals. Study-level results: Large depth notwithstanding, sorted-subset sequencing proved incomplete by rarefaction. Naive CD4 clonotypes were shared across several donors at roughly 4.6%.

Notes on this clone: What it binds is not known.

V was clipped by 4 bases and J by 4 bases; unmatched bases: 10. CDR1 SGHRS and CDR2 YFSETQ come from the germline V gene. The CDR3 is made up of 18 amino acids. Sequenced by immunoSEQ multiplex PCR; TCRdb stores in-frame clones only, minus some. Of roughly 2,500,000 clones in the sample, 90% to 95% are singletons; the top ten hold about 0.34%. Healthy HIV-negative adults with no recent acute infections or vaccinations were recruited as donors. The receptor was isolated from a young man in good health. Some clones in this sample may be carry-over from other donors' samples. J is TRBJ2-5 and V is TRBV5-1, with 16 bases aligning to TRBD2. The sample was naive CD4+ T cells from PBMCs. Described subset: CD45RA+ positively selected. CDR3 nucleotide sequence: TGCGCCAGCAGCCAGGCCGGGACTAGCGGGAGGGCGGGAGAGACCCAGTACTTC. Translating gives CASSQAGTSGRAGETQYF.